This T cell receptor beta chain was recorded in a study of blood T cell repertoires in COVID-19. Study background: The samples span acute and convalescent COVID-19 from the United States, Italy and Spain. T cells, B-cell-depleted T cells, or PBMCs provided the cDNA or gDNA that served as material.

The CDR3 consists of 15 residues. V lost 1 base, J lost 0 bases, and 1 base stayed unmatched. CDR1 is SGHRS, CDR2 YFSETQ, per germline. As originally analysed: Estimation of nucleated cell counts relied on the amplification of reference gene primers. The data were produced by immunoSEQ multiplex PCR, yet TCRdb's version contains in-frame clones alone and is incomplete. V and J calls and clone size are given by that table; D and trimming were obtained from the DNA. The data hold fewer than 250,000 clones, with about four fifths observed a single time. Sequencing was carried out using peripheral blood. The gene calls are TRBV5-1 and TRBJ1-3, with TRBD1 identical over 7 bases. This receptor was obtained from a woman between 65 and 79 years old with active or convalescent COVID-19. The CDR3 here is CASSLNRGSGNTIYF. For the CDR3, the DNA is TGCGCCAGCAGCTTGAACAGGGGCTCTGGAAACACCATATATTTT.